These T cell receptor beta chains were read from a single sample in a study of T cells in localized non-small cell lung cancer. Assay used: immunoSEQ multiplex PCR; TCRdb lists only in-frame clones, some missing. In the table there are approximately 150,000 clones, around 89% of which are singletons. Source: peripheral blood, taken before any cancer treatment. Receptors originate from a female donor older than 55 with stage I lung adenocarcinoma. Each CDR3 is given with its conserved first and last residue. A D gene is named only where the DNA matches it firmly. Where a row states a size, it is once, few, many or the class of an expanded clone; other rows omit it.

d_call,v_call,clone_size,j_call,cdr3_nt,cdr3_aa
NA,TRBV29-1,few,TRBJ2-1,TGCAGCGTTTACCACAATGAGCAGTTCTTC,CSVYHNEQFF
NA,TRBV2,NA,TRBJ2-7,TGTGCCAGCAGTGTCACCCACGAGCAGTACTTC,CASSVTHEQYF
NA,TRBV14,NA,TRBJ2-3,TGTGCCAGCAGCCAAGAATTACGCGGAGATACGCAGTATTTT,CASSQELRGDTQYF
NA,TRBV10-2,NA,TRBJ2-2,TGCGCCAGCAGACGTCCGGAGCAGACCGGGGAGCTGTTTTTT,CASRRPEQTGELFF
NA,TRBV19,NA,TRBJ2-5,TGTGCCAGTAAGGCCCAGGCTTGGGGATCGGAGACCCAGTACTTC,CASKAQAWGSETQYF
NA,TRBV28,NA,TRBJ1-5,TGTGCCAGCAGCCCGGGGTATCAGCCCCAGCATTTT,CASSPGYQPQHF
NA,TRBV7-9,NA,TRBJ2-3,TGTGCCAGCAGCCAAGGACTCCCCACAGATACGCAGTATTTT,CASSQGLPTDTQYF
NA,TRBV19,once,TRBJ2-1,TGTGCCAGTAGTGCCGGACGAGGGTCGGAGAGAAATGAGCAGTTCTTC,CASSAGRGSERNEQFF
NA,TRBV6-1,NA,TRBJ1-4,TGTGCCAGCAGTGAAGGTCAGGGTAATGAAAAACTGTTTTTT,CASSEGQGNEKLFF
NA,TRBV6-5,NA,TRBJ1-1,TGTGCCAGCAGTCGTTTGGGGACGGGGAACACTGAAGCTTTCTTT,CASSRLGTGNTEAFF
NA,TRBV16,NA,TRBJ2-5,TGTGCCAGCAGCCCCGGACAGGGAGGGTATGAGACCCAGTACTTC,CASSPGQGGYETQYF
TRBD2,TRBV2,once,TRBJ2-7,TGTGCCAGCAGTGAACGGGGGGGCGAGCAGTACTTC,CASSERGGEQYF
TRBD1,TRBV18,once,TRBJ2-7,TGTGCCAGCTCACCACCGACAGGGATCCCCTACGAGCAGTACTTC,CASSPPTGIPYEQYF
NA,TRBV5-1,NA,TRBJ2-2,TGCGCCAGCAGCAGCACCCTAGCGAACACCGGGGAGCTGTTTTTT,CASSSTLANTGELFF
NA,TRBV27,NA,TRBJ1-5,TGTGCCAGCAGTTTGCGGGCCCAGAATAGCAATCAGCCCCAGCATTTT,CASSLRAQNSNQPQHF
TRBD2,TRBV23-1,NA,TRBJ2-3,TGCGCCAGCAAAAGACTAGCGGGCACCGATACGCAGTATTTT,CASKRLAGTDTQYF
TRBD2,TRBV19,NA,TRBJ2-4,TGTGCCAGTAGTTCCGGGACTAGCAAGAGGATCCAAAACATTCAGTACTTC,CASSSGTSKRIQNIQYF
NA,TRBV5-1,NA,TRBJ1-3,TGCGCCAGCAGCTTGGCCGGCGCTACTGGAAACACCATATATTTT,CASSLAGATGNTIYF
NA,TRBV5-1,NA,TRBJ2-3,TGCGCCAGCAGCTTGGATGTAGGGACAGATACGCAGTATTTT,CASSLDVGTDTQYF
TRBD1,TRBV10-1,NA,TRBJ2-2,TGCGCCAGCAGTGCCCCCGACAGGGACACCGGGGAGCTGTTTTTT,CASSAPDRDTGELFF
NA,TRBV29-1,NA,TRBJ2-4,TGCAGCGTTGTCTCTAGCGCAACCAAAAACATTCAGTACTTC,CSVVSSATKNIQYF
NA,TRBV4-1,once,TRBJ2-5,TGCGCCAGCAGCCGAACCGACGGAGAGACCCAGTACTTC,CASSRTDGETQYF
TRBD2,TRBV5-6,NA,TRBJ2-1,TGTGCCAGCAGCTTCTTGGGGCTAGCGGGTTCAAATGATGAGCAGTTCTTC,CASSFLGLAGSNDEQFF
NA,TRBV9,NA,TRBJ2-3,TGTGCCAGCAGCGTACCGGATGAAGGAGATACGCAGTATTTT,CASSVPDEGDTQYF
NA,TRBV7-8,NA,TRBJ1-1,TGTGCCAGCAGCTTATTCCCGGGAACGAACACTGAAGCTTTCTTT,CASSLFPGTNTEAFF
TRBD1,TRBV5-4,NA,TRBJ2-5,TGTGCCAGCAGCTCGGGACAGCGACTAGAGACCCAGTACTTC,CASSSGQRLETQYF
NA,TRBV28,few,TRBJ1-2,TGTGCCAGCAGTACCCGGGCCCCAGCCGCCACCTTC,CASSTRAPAATF
NA,TRBV5-6,NA,TRBJ2-3,TGTGCCAGCAGCCAGAGGGGAGCGGGCACAGATACGCAGTATTTT,CASSQRGAGTDTQYF
TRBD2,TRBV30,NA,TRBJ2-1,TGTGCCTGGAGTCAAAGCGGGAGATCAGGCGAGCAGTTCTTC,CAWSQSGRSGEQFF
TRBD2,TRBV7-6,NA,TRBJ2-7,TGTGCCAGCAGCTTGAACGCGGGACTATACGAGCAGTACTTC,CASSLNAGLYEQYF
TRBD1,TRBV28,NA,TRBJ2-7,TGTGCCAGCAGTTTATCCTCAGGGGGACGATCCTACGAGCAGTACTTC,CASSLSSGGRSYEQYF
NA,TRBV28,NA,TRBJ2-2,TGTGCCAGCAGTTTATTGGGGACGGAGAACACCGGGGAGCTGTTTTTT,CASSLLGTENTGELFF
TRBD2,TRBV7-2,few,TRBJ2-3,TGTGCCAGCAGCCCATTCGGACTAGCGGCCACAGATACGCAGTATTTT,CASSPFGLAATDTQYF